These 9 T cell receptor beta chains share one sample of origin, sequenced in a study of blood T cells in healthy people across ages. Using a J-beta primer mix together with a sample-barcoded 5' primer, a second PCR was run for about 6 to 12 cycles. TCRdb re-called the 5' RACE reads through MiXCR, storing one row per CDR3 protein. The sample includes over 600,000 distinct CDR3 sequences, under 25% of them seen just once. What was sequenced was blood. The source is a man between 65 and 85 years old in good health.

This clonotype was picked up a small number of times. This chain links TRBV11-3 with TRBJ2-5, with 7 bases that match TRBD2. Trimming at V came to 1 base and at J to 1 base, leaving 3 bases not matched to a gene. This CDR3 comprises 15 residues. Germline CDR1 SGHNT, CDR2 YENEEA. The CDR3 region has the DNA TGTGCCAGCAGCTTAGGCAGCGGGATCCAAGAGACCCAGTACTTC. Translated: CASSLGSGIQETQYF. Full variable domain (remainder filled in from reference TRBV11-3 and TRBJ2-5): EAGVVQSPRYKIIEKKQPVAFWCNPISGHNTLYWYLQNLGQGPELLIRYENEEAVDDSQLPKDRFSAERLKGVDSTLKIQPAELGDSAVYLCASSLGSGIQETQYFGPGTRLLVL.

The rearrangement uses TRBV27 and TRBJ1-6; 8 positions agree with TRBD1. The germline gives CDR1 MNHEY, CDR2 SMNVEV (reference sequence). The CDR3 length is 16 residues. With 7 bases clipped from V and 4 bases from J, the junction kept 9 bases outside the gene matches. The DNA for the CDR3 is TGTGCCAGCAAGGGACAGGCCAGATCTTATAATTCACCCCTCCACTTT. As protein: CASKGQARSYNSPLHF.

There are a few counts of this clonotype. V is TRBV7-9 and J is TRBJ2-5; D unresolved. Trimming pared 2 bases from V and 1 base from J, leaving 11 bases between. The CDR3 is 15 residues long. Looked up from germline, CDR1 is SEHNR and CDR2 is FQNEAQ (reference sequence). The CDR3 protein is CASSLPRGAQETQYF. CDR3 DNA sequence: TGTGCCAGCAGCTTACCCCGCGGCGCCCAAGAGACCCAGTACTTC. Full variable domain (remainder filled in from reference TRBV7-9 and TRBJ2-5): DTGVSQNPRHKITKRGQNVTFRCDPISEHNRLYWYRQTLGQGPEFLTYFQNEAQLEKSRLLSDRFSAERPKGSFSTLEIQRTEQGDSAMYLCASSLPRGAQETQYFGPGTRLLVL.

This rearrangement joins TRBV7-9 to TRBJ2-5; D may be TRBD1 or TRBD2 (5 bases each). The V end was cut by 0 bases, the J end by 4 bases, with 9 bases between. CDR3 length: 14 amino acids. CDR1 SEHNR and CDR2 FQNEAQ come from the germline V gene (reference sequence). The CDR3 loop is CASSLAKGRETQYF. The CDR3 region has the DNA TGTGCCAGCAGCTTAGCGAAGGGACGAGAGACCCAGTACTTC.

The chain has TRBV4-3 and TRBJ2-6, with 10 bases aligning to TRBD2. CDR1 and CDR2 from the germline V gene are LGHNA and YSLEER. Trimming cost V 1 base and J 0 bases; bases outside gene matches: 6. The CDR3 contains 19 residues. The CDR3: CASSQGSASGGSGANVLTF. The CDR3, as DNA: TGCGCCAGCAGCCAAGGAAGTGCTAGCGGGGGCTCTGGGGCCAACGTCCTGACTTTC.

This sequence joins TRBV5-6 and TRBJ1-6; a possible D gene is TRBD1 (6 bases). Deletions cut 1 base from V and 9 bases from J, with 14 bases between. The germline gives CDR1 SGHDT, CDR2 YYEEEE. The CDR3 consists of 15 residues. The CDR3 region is CASSLFDQGRSPLHF. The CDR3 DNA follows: TGTGCCAGCAGCTTGTTCGACCAGGGGCGTTCACCCCTCCACTTT.

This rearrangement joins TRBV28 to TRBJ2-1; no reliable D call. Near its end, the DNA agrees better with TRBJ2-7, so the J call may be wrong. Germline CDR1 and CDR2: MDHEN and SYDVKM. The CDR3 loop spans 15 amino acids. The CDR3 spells CASKTSSNSPYEQYF. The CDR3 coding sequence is TGTGCCAGCAAAACCTCTTCGAACAGCCCCTACGAGCAGTACTTC.

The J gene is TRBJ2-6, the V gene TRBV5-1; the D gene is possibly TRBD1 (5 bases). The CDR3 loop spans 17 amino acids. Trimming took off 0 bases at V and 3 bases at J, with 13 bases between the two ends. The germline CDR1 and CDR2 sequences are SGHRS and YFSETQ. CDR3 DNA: TGCGCCAGCAGCTTGGCCATAGGGGCAAGTGGGGCCAACGTCCTGACTTTC. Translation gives CASSLAIGASGANVLTF.

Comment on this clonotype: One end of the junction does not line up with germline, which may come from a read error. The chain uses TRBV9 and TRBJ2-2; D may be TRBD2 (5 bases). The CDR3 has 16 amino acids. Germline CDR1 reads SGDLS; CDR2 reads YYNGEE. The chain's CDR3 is CASSVRGGIDTGEPFF. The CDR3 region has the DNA TGTGCCAGCAGCGTACGAGGTGGGATCGACACCGGGGAGCCGTTTTTT. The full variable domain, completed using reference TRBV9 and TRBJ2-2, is DSGVTQTPKHLITATGQRVTLRCSPRSGDLSVYWYQQSLDQGLQFLIQYYNGEERAKGNILERFSAQQFPDLHSELNLSSLELGDSALYFCASSVRGGIDTGEPFFGEGSRLTVL.